The clone carrying this T cell receptor (beta chain) was counted many times. The antigen remains unidentified. Deletions cut 4 bases from V and 0 bases from J, with 17 bases between. CDR3 length equals 18 residues. Germline V gene sequence: CDR1 SGHDT, CDR2 YYEEEE. Both previously described methods and listed TCR primers were employed to make bulk TCR libraries. Each CDR3 protein gets one entry after TCRdb re-called the PCR reads with MiXCR. Of approximately 590,000 distinct CDR3 sequences in the sample, about 25% were seen once. Researchers sorted naive CD8 T cells as cells that were CD8+CD4-CCR7+CD45RA+. This record belongs to a study of molecular identifiers for immune sequencing clone quantification. Broader study findings: Clones that exceeded 20 RNA copies held over 98% of effector molecules, yet under 1% in naive cells. In cases of identical TCR molecules sharing a barcode, highly expanded clone sizes could be underestimated.

The receptor's source is a human donor in good health. Some libraries in this study had Jurkat cell RNA spiked in. The chain uses TRBV5-6 and TRBJ2-6; D gene ambiguous. The specimen was naive CD8+ T cells from blood, with Jurkat cell RNA spiked in. Subset specified: FACS-sorted CD8+CD4-CCR7+CD45RA+ naive T cells. In nucleotides, the CDR3 is TGTGCCAGCAGCCCCCGGCGATTAGTACTCTCTGGGGCCAACGTCCTGACTTTC. This sequence encodes CASSPRRLVLSGANVLTF. Complete variable domain (other parts from reference TRBV5-6 and TRBJ2-6): DAGVTQSPTHLIKTRGQQVTLRCSPKSGHDTVSWYQQALGQGPQFIFQYYEEEERQRGNFPDRFSGHQFPNYSSELNVNALLLGDSALYLCASSPRRLVLSGANVLTFGAGSRLTVL.